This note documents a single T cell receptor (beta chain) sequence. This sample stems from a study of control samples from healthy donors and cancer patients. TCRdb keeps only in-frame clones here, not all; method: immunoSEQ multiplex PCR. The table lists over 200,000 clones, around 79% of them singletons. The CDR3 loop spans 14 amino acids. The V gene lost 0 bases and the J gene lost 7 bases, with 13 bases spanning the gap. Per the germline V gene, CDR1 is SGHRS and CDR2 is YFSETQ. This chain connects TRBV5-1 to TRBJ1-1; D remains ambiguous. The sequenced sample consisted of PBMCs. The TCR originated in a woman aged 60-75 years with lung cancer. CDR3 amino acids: CASSLAELRGEAFF. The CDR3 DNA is TGCGCCAGCAGCTTGGCCGAGTTACGGGGTGAAGCTTTCTTT.